This TCR beta chain was captured in a study of Graves' ophthalmopathy and Graves' hyperthyroidism. The authors amplified TCR beta CDR3 regions from RNA transcripts. In the first round, RT-PCR was carried out with HTBI primers, and a multiplex PCR formed the second round. TCRdb redid the calling of the multiplex PCR reads with MiXCR, one entry per CDR3 protein. The sample has roughly 600,000 distinct CDR3 sequences, about two fifths seen once. Study outcomes and limitations: Blood was where most expanded thyroid clonotypes above 0.001 frequency also turned up.

V lost 8 bases, J lost 8 bases, and 5 bases stayed unmatched. Germline V gene data show CDR1 as SNHLY and CDR2 as FYNNEI. The CDR3 sequence is 11 residues long. New diagnoses, under 2 months' duration, and ages 18 to 65 characterized the hyperthyroidism patients. As diagnostic evidence, clinical symptoms, serum thyroxine, TRAb, thyroid ultrasound and orbital computed tomography were relied upon. This clonotype was recorded many times. As yet, its antigen is unknown. The source of this sequence is an adult man with Graves' hyperthyroidism. The sample was peripheral blood or thyroid tissue (not recorded which). The gene calls are TRBV2 and TRBJ1-2, with TRBD1 matching over 7 bases. CDR3 amino acids: CASGGTVGYTF. For the CDR3, the DNA is TGTGCCAGCGGGGGGACAGTCGGCTACACCTTC.